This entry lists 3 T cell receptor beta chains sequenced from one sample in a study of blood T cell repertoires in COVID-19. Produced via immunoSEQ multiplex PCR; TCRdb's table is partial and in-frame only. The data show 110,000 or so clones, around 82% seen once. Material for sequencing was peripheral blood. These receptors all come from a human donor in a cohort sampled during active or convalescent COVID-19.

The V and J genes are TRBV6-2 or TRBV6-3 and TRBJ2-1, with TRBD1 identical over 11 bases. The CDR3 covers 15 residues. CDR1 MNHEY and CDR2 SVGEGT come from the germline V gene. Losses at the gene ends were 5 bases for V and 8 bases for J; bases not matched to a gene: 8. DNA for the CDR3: TGTGCCAGCAGTCGCAGGACAGGGGGCAGAGATGAGCAGTTCTTC. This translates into CASSRRTGGRDEQFF.

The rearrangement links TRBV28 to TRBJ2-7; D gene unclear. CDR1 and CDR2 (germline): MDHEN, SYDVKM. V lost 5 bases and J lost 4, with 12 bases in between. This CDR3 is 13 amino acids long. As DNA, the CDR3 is TGTGCCAGCAGTCCCAACACGAATTACGAGCAGTACTTC. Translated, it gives CASSPNTNYEQYF.

Here the CDR3 reads CASSSRDRGIDEQFF. CDR3 DNA: TGTGCCAGCAGTAGCCGGGACAGGGGGATCGATGAGCAGTTCTTC. The gene calls are TRBV6-5 and TRBJ2-1; 11 positions match TRBD1. Germline V gene sequence: CDR1 MNHEY, CDR2 SVGAGI. This CDR3 has 15 residues. Trimming at V came to 5 bases and at J to 8 bases, leaving 8 bases not matched to a gene.